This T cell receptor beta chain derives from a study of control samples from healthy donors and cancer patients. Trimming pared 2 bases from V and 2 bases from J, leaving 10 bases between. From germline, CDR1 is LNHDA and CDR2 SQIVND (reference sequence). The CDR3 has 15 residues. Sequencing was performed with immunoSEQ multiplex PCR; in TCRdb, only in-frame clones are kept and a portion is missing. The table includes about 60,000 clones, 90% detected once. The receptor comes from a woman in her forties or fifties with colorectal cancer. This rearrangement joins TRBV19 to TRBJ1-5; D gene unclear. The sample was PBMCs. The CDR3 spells CASSITGMRNQPQHF. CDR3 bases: TGTGCCAGTAGTATAACGGGGATGCGCAATCAGCCCCAGCATTTT.